The 25 T cell receptor beta chains presented below share a single source sample, sequenced in a study of cytomegalovirus exposure and HLA in healthy donors. Vbeta (60) and Jbeta (13) primers were used in the PCR. The protocol was immunoSEQ multiplex PCR, while the TCRdb copy is restricted to in-frame clones and leaves out a portion. The profile shows 150,000 to 200,000 clones, around 80% of them singletons. Sequencing was carried out using PBMCs. All receptors come from a male donor in good health and CMV-seropositive.

This chain links TRBV11-3 with TRBJ2-2, with TRBD2 as a possible D gene (6 bases). V lost 5 bases to trimming and J lost 4 bases, with 14 bases between them. The CDR3 runs to 15 residues. Germline V CDR1 and CDR2: SGHNT, YENEEA. This CDR3 reads CASSLTAGSTGELFF. The CDR3, as DNA: TGTGCCAGCAGCCTGACCGCCGGGAGCACCGGGGAGCTGTTTTTT. Based on the CDR3 plus reference TRBV11-3 and TRBJ2-2, the full variable domain is EAGVVQSPRYKIIEKKQPVAFWCNPISGHNTLYWYLQNLGQGPELLIRYENEEAVDDSQLPKDRFSAERLKGVDSTLKIQPAELGDSAVYLCASSLTAGSTGELFFGEGSRLTVL.

The gene calls are TRBV7-2 and TRBJ2-7, with 7 nucleotides matching TRBD2. There are 14 residues in the CDR3. The V and J ends lost 0 bases and 2 bases, in that order; junction bases with no gene match: 1. Germline CDR1 SGHTA, CDR2 FQGNSA. The DNA for the CDR3 is TGTGCCAGCAGCTTAGCCGGGAGGACCTACGAGCAGTACTTC. Translating gives CASSLAGRTYEQYF.

This clone came up a few times. The chain links TRBV21-1 to TRBJ2-7; the table's D call TRBD1 went unverified against the DNA. TRBV21-1 is reported as a pseudogene. The CDR3 contains 15 residues. For the CDR3, the DNA is TGTGCCAGCACCGTGAGTTCAGGGAAAGCTTGCGAGCAGTACTTC. This codes for CASTVSSGKACEQYF.

V usage is TRBV13 and J usage is TRBJ2-7, with D possibly being TRBD1 (6 bases). V lost 4 bases and J 2 bases, leaving 21 bases between the germline ends. Germline V gene sequence: CDR1 PRHDT, CDR2 FYEKMQ (reference sequence). The CDR3 contains 17 residues. In DNA form, the CDR3 reads TGTGCCAGCAGCTACAGCAGGGGTCAGGGGCCCACCTACGAGCAGTACTTC. Translated: CASSYSRGQGPTYEQYF.

This clone came up once. The chain couples TRBV10-1 to TRBJ2-2, with 11 bases identical to TRBD2. Unmatched junction bases numbered 7, after V lost 1 base and J lost 6 bases. There are 17 residues in the CDR3. Germline lookup yields CDR1 WNHNN and CDR2 SYGVQD (reference sequence). The CDR3 nucleotides read TGCGCCAGCAGTGAGTACTCGGGGACTAGCGGCCCCGGGGAGCTGTTTTTT. This codes for CASSEYSGTSGPGELFF.

This sequence joins TRBV28 and TRBJ2-3; 11 nucleotides line up with TRBD2. Losses at the gene ends were 3 bases for V and 3 bases for J; bases not matched to a gene: 17. Germline loops: CDR1 MDHEN, CDR2 SYDVKM. This CDR3 is 20 amino acids long. In DNA, the CDR3 is TGTGCCAGCAGTTTGCCCATTCGGGGTAGCGGGAGGGCCGTAACAGATACGCAGTATTTT. This encodes CASSLPIRGSGRAVTDTQYF.

The chain recombines TRBV2 with TRBJ2-2, with D possibly being TRBD2 (6 bases). The CDR3 covers 15 residues. V dropped 6 bases and J dropped 3 bases, with 14 bases sitting between them. Germline values: CDR1 SNHLY, CDR2 FYNNEI. As DNA, the CDR3 is TGTGCCAGCAGGTCGGGAGCGAGTTACACCGGGGAGCTGTTTTTT. It yields the protein CASRSGASYTGELFF.

The chain combines TRBV28 with TRBJ2-2; TRBD2 aligns across 12 bases. V lost 2 bases and J lost 4; bases outside the gene matches: 11. Germline lookup yields CDR1 MDHEN and CDR2 SYDVKM. The CDR3 has 19 residues. The CDR3 DNA reads TGTGCCAGCAGTTTAGGGCGCCTAGCGGGAGGGTCGGGCACCGGGGAGCTGTTTTTT. It is translated as CASSLGRLAGGSGTGELFF.

This chain uses TRBV6-5 with TRBJ1-3; D not certain. Trimming took 7 bases from V and 0 from J, leaving 4 bases between them. Germline lookup yields CDR1 MNHEY and CDR2 SVGAGI. The CDR3 contains 12 residues. The CDR3 sequence: CASTSSGNTIYF. In nucleotides, the CDR3 is TGTGCCAGCACCAGCTCTGGAAACACCATATATTTT.

To note about this clone: At one end the junction does not follow the germline gene, possibly because of a read error. The rearrangement joins TRBV7-9 to TRBJ1-1; possibly TRBD1 for D (5 bases). Germline loops: CDR1 SEHNR, CDR2 FQNEAQ (reference sequence). The CDR3 runs 15 residues. The CDR3 bases are TGTTCCAGCAGCGGGCTAGTTCAGCAGGGCACTGAAGCTTTCTTT. Its protein is CSSSGLVQQGTEAFF.

CDR3 region: CAIRETGNTIYF. CDR3 sequence (DNA): TGTGCCATCAGGGAGACTGGAAACACCATATATTTT. V and J are TRBV28 and TRBJ1-3; D possibly corresponds to TRBD1 (5 bases). Trimming pared 10 bases from V and 2 bases from J, leaving 9 bases between. The CDR3 has 12 amino acids. Per the germline V gene, CDR1 is MDHEN and CDR2 is SYDVKM.

CDR3: CASSFKNRGGDTQYF. CDR3 coding DNA: TGTGCCAGCAGTTTTAAGAACAGGGGGGGGGATACGCAGTATTTT. The genes are TRBV27 and TRBJ2-3, with D possibly being TRBD1 (8 bases). CDR3 length: 15 residues. The ends were cut back, 3 bases at V and 6 bases at J, with 16 bases in the middle. Germline V CDR1 and CDR2: MNHEY, SMNVEV (reference sequence).

About this clone itself: A junction boundary mismatches the germline segment, possibly from a read error. V and J are TRBV7-7 and TRBJ2-1; tentatively, D is TRBD1 (6 bases). Per germline, CDR1 SSHAT and CDR2 FNYEAQ (reference sequence). The CDR3 extends over 16 amino acids. The CDR3 region has the DNA TGTGCTAGCAGCCTTTCGGACAGCGTCACCTACAATGAGCAGTTCTTC. It specifies CASSLSDSVTYNEQFF.

The chain combines TRBV7-9 with TRBJ2-1; D is perhaps TRBD2 (5 bases). The germline V gene encodes CDR1 SEHNR and CDR2 FQNEAQ (reference sequence). The CDR3 spans 14 residues. Trimming cost V 7 bases and J 6 bases, with 16 bases left between them. This CDR3 is CASNPDWRANEQFF. DNA of the CDR3: TGTGCCAGCAACCCGGACTGGCGGGCCAATGAGCAGTTCTTC. Full variable domain (missing parts from reference TRBV7-9 and TRBJ2-1): DTGVSQNPRHKITKRGQNVTFRCDPISEHNRLYWYRQTLGQGPEFLTYFQNEAQLEKSRLLSDRFSAERPKGSFSTLEIQRTEQGDSAMYLCASNPDWRANEQFFGPGTRLTVL.

The chain combines TRBV19 with TRBJ2-7; possible D gene TRBD1, 6 bases. This CDR3 contains 14 residues. V gave up 8 bases and J gave up 1 base, with 15 bases separating them. CDR1 and CDR2 (germline): LNHDA, SQIVND (reference sequence). The CDR3 region has the DNA TGTGCCAGTCGGCCAGGGGCTGGGTCCTACGAGCAGTACTTC. Protein: CASRPGAGSYEQYF. Full variable domain (remainder filled in from reference TRBV19 and TRBJ2-7): DGGITQSPKYLFRKEGQNVTLSCEQNLNHDAMYWYRQDPGQGLRLIYYSQIVNDFQKGDIAEGYSVSREKKESFPLTVTSAQKNPTAFYLCASRPGAGSYEQYFGPGTRLTVT.

CDR3 loop: CASTTRDSSYNEQFF. DNA of the CDR3: TGTGCCAGCACAACCCGGGACAGCTCCTACAATGAGCAGTTCTTC. The chain has TRBV9 and TRBJ2-1, with TRBD1 identical over 7 bases. V shed 6 bases and J 0 bases; nucleotides not matched to a gene: 6. CDR3 length equals 15 residues. CDR1 is SGDLS and CDR2 is YYNGEE in the germline V gene.

The chain recombines TRBV2 with TRBJ2-5, with D unclear. The CDR3 sequence is 14 residues long. From germline, CDR1 is SNHLY and CDR2 FYNNEI. Trimming removed 2 bases from V and 1 base from J, with 8 bases in between. CDR3: CASSERVSQETQYF. The CDR3, as DNA: TGTGCCAGCAGTGAACGGGTTAGCCAAGAGACCCAGTACTTC.

This rearrangement joins TRBV7-9 to TRBJ1-5; 8 bases align to TRBD1. The CDR3 is 15 residues long. V shed 5 bases, J shed 4 bases, and the junction held 7 bases outside the gene matches. Germline CDR1 reads SEHNR; CDR2 reads FQNEAQ (reference sequence). CDR3 coding DNA: TGTGCCAGCAGCCCGACAGGGGACCATAATCAGCCCCAGCATTTT. Its protein product is CASSPTGDHNQPQHF.

V usage is TRBV27 and J usage is TRBJ1-3; TRBD1 matches at 9 bases. In germline, CDR1 is MNHEY, CDR2 SMNVEV (reference sequence). This CDR3 comprises 15 residues. J lost 2 bases, V lost 5 bases, and 4 bases had no gene match. In DNA form, the CDR3 reads TGTGCCAGCAGTAGCGGGACAGGGACTGGAAACACCATATATTTT. This gives the protein CASSSGTGTGNTIYF.

The genes are TRBV7-8 and TRBJ2-1, with 8 bases fitting TRBD2. V gave up 4 bases and J gave up 15 bases; unmatched junction bases: 5. Germline V lookup: CDR1 SGHVS, CDR2 FQNEAQ. This CDR3 contains 11 residues. The CDR3 sequence is CASSYGTSLFF. Here the CDR3 DNA reads TGTGCCAGCAGCTATGGGACTAGTCTGTTCTTC.

The V gene is TRBV18, the J gene TRBJ2-2; maybe TRBD1 (6 bases). The germline V and J ends were trimmed by 2 bases and 4 bases, with 14 bases remaining between them. CDR1 is KGHSH and CDR2 is LQKENI in the germline V gene. The CDR3 is 16 amino acids. CDR3 amino acids: CASSPLGAPSTGELFF. Here the CDR3 DNA reads TGTGCCAGCTCACCATTGGGGGCCCCGAGCACCGGGGAGCTGTTTTTT.

The chain combines TRBV2 with TRBJ2-5; no definite D call. V shed 5 bases and J shed 4 bases, with 14 bases lying between them. The germline V gene encodes CDR1 SNHLY and CDR2 FYNNEI. The length of the CDR3 is 14 residues. CDR3 sequence reads: CASSSRVLGETQYF. CDR3 nucleotides: TGTGCCAGCAGTAGCCGGGTCCTCGGAGAGACCCAGTACTTC. Full variable domain (missing parts from reference TRBV2 and TRBJ2-5): EPEVTQTPSHQVTQMGQEVILRCVPISNHLYFYWYRQILGQKVEFLVSFYNNEISEKSEIFDDQFSVERPDGSNFTLKIRSTKLEDSAMYFCASSSRVLGETQYFGPGTRLLVL.

Only a few counts were recorded for this clone. The chain's CDR3 is CASSRHVSGRGNEQFF. The CDR3 region has the DNA TGTGCCAGCAGCCGTCACGTTAGCGGGAGGGGGAATGAGCAGTTCTTC. The chain employs TRBV7-9 and TRBJ2-1; 11 bases line up with TRBD2. This CDR3 comprises 16 residues. The trim removed 5 bases at V and 7 bases at J, leaving 10 bases unmatched. CDR1 is SEHNR, CDR2 FQNEAQ, per germline (reference sequence).

CDR3 DNA sequence: TGTGCCATCAGTGCGGGACAGCCAAACCCTATATCTGGGGCCAACGTCCTGACTTTC. This gives the protein CAISAGQPNPISGANVLTF. The chain employs TRBV10-3 and TRBJ2-6; 7 bases map to TRBD1. Unmatched junction bases numbered 13, after V lost 4 bases and J lost 1 base. The CDR3 extends over 19 amino acids. Germline V gene data show CDR1 as ENHRY and CDR2 as SYGVKD.

The chain joins TRBV6-1 to TRBJ2-7, with 7 positions matching TRBD1. Germline CDR1 reads MNHNS; CDR2 reads SASEGT. This CDR3 comprises 16 residues. J lost 2 bases, V lost 4 bases, and 11 bases had no gene match. Here the CDR3 reads CASSVLPTGETYEQYF. DNA of the CDR3: TGTGCCAGCAGTGTCCTCCCAACAGGGGAGACCTACGAGCAGTACTTC.